These T cell receptor beta chains were read from a single sample in a study of identical twins. TCRdb used MiXCR to reprocess the 5' RACE reads, holding one entry per CDR3 protein. The data contain 200,000 to 250,000 distinct CDR3 sequences, 12% of them singletons. The sample was also reused in another study, on yellow fever vaccine responses in identical twins.

Sequenced input: memory (CD45RO+) T cells sorted from blood. Receptors were obtained from a young woman in good health. Both conserved end residues are trimmed from each CDR3.

V	J	CDR3
TRBV6-2/TRBV6-3	TRBJ2-7	ASSYSTAGNYEQY
TRBV4-3	TRBJ2-7	ASSQGDGYEQY
TRBV29-1	TRBJ1-3	SVMTTGTGLGNTIY
TRBV7-3	TRBJ2-5	ASSPRGTSLAETQY
TRBV7-2	TRBJ2-1	ASSSEWTSGDNEQF
TRBV5-5	TRBJ2-3	ASSQNGRGTDTQY
TRBV6-5	TRBJ2-2	ASSYSGPVSLLVELF
TRBV5-6	TRBJ2-7	ASTPNGRAGEQY
TRBV20-1	TRBJ1-2	SALDSYGYT
TRBV7-2	TRBJ1-2	ASSLAIPPPYYGYT
TRBV20-1	TRBJ2-7	SAGTGKNEQY
TRBV2	TRBJ2-1	ASSQITEQF
TRBV2	TRBJ2-7	ASSAIREQY
TRBV20-1	TRBJ2-2	SAQRRRNTGELF
TRBV6-5	TRBJ2-6	ASSYYGTGISGANVLT
TRBV20-1	TRBJ2-1	SARGRVEQF
TRBV20-1	TRBJ2-7	SAQTGTGGYEQY
TRBV12-3/TRBV12-4	TRBJ2-1	ASSFYGGRNEQF
TRBV20-1	TRBJ2-6	SAGDRGSGANVLT